The 2 T cell receptor beta chains below were found in one sample sequenced in a study of blood T cell repertoires in COVID-19. The assay was immunoSEQ multiplex PCR, and TCRdb's table has in-frame clones only and misses some. The sample lists some 200,000 clones; 80% to 85% were seen once. The sequenced material came from PBMCs or T cells enriched from blood (not recorded which). Receptors originate from a man aged 35 to 55 who had recovered from COVID-19.

The chain couples TRBV15 to TRBJ1-5; 9 bases align to TRBD1. J gave up 4 bases and V 4 bases, and 5 bases lay outside the gene matches. The CDR3 has 15 residues. Germline CDR1 LNHNV, CDR2 YYDKDF (reference sequence). The CDR3 is CATSTPGQGNQPQHF. The DNA of the CDR3 is TGTGCCACCAGCACCCCGGGACAGGGTAATCAGCCCCAGCATTTT.

The gene calls are TRBV9 and TRBJ1-4; 8 nucleotides line up with TRBD1. Germline trimming cut 4 bases from V and 8 bases from J; bases unmatched to any gene: 10. Looked up from germline, CDR1 is SGDLS and CDR2 is YYNGEE. There are 15 residues in the CDR3. This chain's CDR3 is CASSSRTGRNEKLFF. The CDR3 region has the DNA TGTGCCAGCAGCTCAAGGACAGGGCGGAACGAAAAACTGTTTTTT.